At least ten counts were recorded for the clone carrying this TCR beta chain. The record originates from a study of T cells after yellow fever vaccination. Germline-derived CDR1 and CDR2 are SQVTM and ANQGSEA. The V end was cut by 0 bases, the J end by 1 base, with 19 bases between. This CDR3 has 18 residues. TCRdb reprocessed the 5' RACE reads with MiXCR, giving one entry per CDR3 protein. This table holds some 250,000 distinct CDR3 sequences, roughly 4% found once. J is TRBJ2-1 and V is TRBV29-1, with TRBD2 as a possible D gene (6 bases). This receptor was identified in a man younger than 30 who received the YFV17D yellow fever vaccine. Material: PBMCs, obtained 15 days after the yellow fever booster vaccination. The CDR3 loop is CSVEEWRAGGASYNEQFF. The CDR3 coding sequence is TGCAGCGTTGAAGAATGGAGGGCTGGAGGGGCTTCCTACAATGAGCAGTTCTTC.